The 10 T cell receptor beta chains reported below all come from one sample, sequenced in a study of control samples from healthy donors and cancer patients (dated by TCRdb to 2019 to 2021). Library creation used the immunoSEQ multiplex PCR assay. TCRdb took over this immuneACCESS table, retaining in-frame rearrangements with V and J assigned. Such tables are incomplete; in checked studies, under half of the missing clones stem from an unresolved V gene, and the remainder is unexplained. The sample contains around 68,000 clones, more than 75% of them found a single time. The top ten hold around 16% of the sample. Sequencing was carried out using blood. The receptors originated from a man aged 45 to 65 in good health.

The chain combines TRBV9 with TRBJ2-3; 8 bases align to TRBD2. This CDR3 has 14 residues. Germline V CDR1 and CDR2: SGDLS, YYNGEE. V lost 4 bases, J lost 4 bases, and 5 bases stayed unmatched. The CDR3 DNA reads TGTGCCAGCAGCCGTAGCGGGACCGCAGATACGCAGTATTTT. It encodes CASSRSGTADTQYF.

The chain combines TRBV5-6 with TRBJ1-2; weak D call: TRBD1 (6 bases). Deletions cut 0 bases from V and 2 bases from J, with 8 bases between. The germline CDR1 and CDR2 sequences are SGHDT and YYEEEE. The CDR3 is 14 amino acids. The CDR3 here is CASSLDRENYGYTF. CDR3 in DNA: TGTGCCAGCAGCTTGGACAGGGAGAACTATGGCTACACCTTC.

The chain joins TRBV7-2 to TRBJ1-4; D remains ambiguous. Germline V gene data show CDR1 as SGHTA and CDR2 as FQGNSA. The CDR3 covers 14 residues. Trimming pared 7 bases from V and 0 bases from J, leaving 9 bases between. The DNA for the CDR3 is TGTGCCAGCACACGAGGAACAACTAATGAAAAACTGTTTTTT. This translates into CASTRGTTNEKLFF.

V usage is TRBV11-3 and J usage is TRBJ2-1; either TRBD1 or TRBD2 may fit D (5 bases each). The germline V gene encodes CDR1 SGHNT and CDR2 YENEEA. The CDR3 is 17 amino acids. Trimming shortened V by 1 base and J by 1 base, and 14 bases separated the two germline ends. As DNA, the CDR3 is TGTGCCAGCAGCTTAGGTAGTTTGGGACCATCCTACAATGAGCAGTTCTTC. Translated, it gives CASSLGSLGPSYNEQFF.

This chain uses TRBV7-2 with TRBJ2-2; perhaps TRBD1 as D (6 bases). The V gene lost 0 bases and the J gene lost 4 bases, with 6 bases spanning the gap. Germline V gene lookup returns CDR1 SGHTA and CDR2 FQGNSA. The CDR3 totals 14 residues. The DNA for the CDR3 is TGTGCCAGCAGCTTAGCAGGGGGCACCGGGGAGCTGTTTTTT. Its protein product is CASSLAGGTGELFF.

This chain joins TRBV21-1 and TRBJ1-2; the D call in the table, TRBD1, was not verified against the DNA. TRBV21-1 is shown as a pseudogene. CDR3 length: 15 amino acids. CDR3 nucleotides: TGTGCCAGCAGCAAAGCCGGACAGGAATACTATGGCTACACCTTC. Its protein is CASSKAGQEYYGYTF.

This rearrangement joins TRBV25-1 to TRBJ1-2; D ambiguous. Germline CDR1 MGHDK, CDR2 SYGVNS. The CDR3 loop spans 14 amino acids. Trimming took off 4 bases at V and 4 bases at J, with 13 bases between the two ends. The CDR3 here is CASSGQDGTYGYTF. CDR3 in DNA: TGTGCCAGCAGTGGCCAGGACGGCACCTATGGCTACACCTTC.

V and J are TRBV11-3 and TRBJ2-7, with D possibly TRBD2 on 6 matching bases. V was cut by 3 bases and J by 3 bases, with 12 bases left in between. The CDR3 length is 14 residues. CDR1 is SGHNT and CDR2 is YENEEA in the germline V gene. CDR3 amino acids: CASSLTGTDYEQYF. DNA of the CDR3: TGTGCCAGCAGCTTGACCGGGACTGACTACGAGCAGTACTTC. The whole variable domain, filled in from reference TRBV11-3 and TRBJ2-7, reads EAGVVQSPRYKIIEKKQPVAFWCNPISGHNTLYWYLQNLGQGPELLIRYENEEAVDDSQLPKDRFSAERLKGVDSTLKIQPAELGDSAVYLCASSLTGTDYEQYFGPGTRLTVT.

The chain combines TRBV7-9 with TRBJ2-2; D is unclear. Germline V CDR1 and CDR2: SEHNR, FQNEAQ (reference sequence). The length of the CDR3 is 13 residues. The V end lost 6 bases, the J end lost 6 bases, and 11 bases lay between the germline ends. CDR3 region: CASSRGRSGELFF. As DNA, the CDR3 is TGTGCCAGCAGTCGAGGACGGTCCGGGGAGCTGTTTTTT.

This rearrangement joins TRBV6-5 to TRBJ1-5; D uncertain. V dropped 7 bases and J dropped 0 bases, with 10 bases sitting between them. Germline V gene data show CDR1 as MNHEY and CDR2 as SVGAGI. This CDR3 contains 14 residues. CDR3 loop: CASNGGNSNQPQHF. In nucleotides, the CDR3 is TGTGCCAGCAATGGCGGGAATAGCAATCAGCCCCAGCATTTT.